The next 9 T cell receptor beta chains were all read from a single sample in a study of cytomegalovirus exposure and HLA in healthy donors. PCR primers comprised 60 Vbeta and 13 Jbeta primers. Clones were read by immunoSEQ multiplex PCR, and TCRdb kept only the in-frame ones, dropping some. The profile shows about 190,000 clones, 81% of them singletons. Source material: PBMCs. These receptor sequences come from a man aged 45-65 years in good health and CMV-seronegative.

V is TRBV7-6 and J is TRBJ2-1; the D is unclear. In germline, CDR1 is SGHVS, CDR2 FNYEAQ. Trimming stripped 2 bases from V and 2 bases from J, with 10 bases between. The CDR3 runs to 15 residues. The CDR3 DNA reads as TGTGCCAGCAGCTTACACACTCGGGCCTACAATGAGCAGTTCTTC. Encoded protein: CASSLHTRAYNEQFF.

This clone is a singleton in its sample. V is TRBV21-1 and J is TRBJ1-1; TRBD1, the D gene given by the table, was not confirmed from the DNA. TRBV21-1 represents a pseudogene. The CDR3 contains 15 residues. CDR3 sequence reads: CASSKPGTGFTEAFF. As DNA, the CDR3 is TGTGCCAGCAGCAAACCCGGGACAGGGTTCACTGAAGCTTTCTTT.

J is TRBJ2-1 and V is TRBV7-2; D gene ambiguous. Germline V lookup: CDR1 SGHTA, CDR2 FQGNSA. The CDR3 is made up of 14 amino acids. V was trimmed by 2 bases and J by 1 base, leaving 6 bases between them. The CDR3 DNA reads TGTGCCAGCAGCTTAACTATTTCCTACAATGAGCAGTTCTTC. This translates into CASSLTISYNEQFF.

The chain is built from TRBV10-3 and TRBJ2-5; D gene uncertain. V dropped 4 bases and J dropped 1 base, with 7 bases sitting between them. Per the germline V gene, CDR1 is ENHRY and CDR2 is SYGVKD. This CDR3 comprises 13 residues. The CDR3 is CAISGGGQETQYF. The CDR3 region has the DNA TGTGCCATCAGTGGTGGCGGCCAAGAGACCCAGTACTTC.

In nucleotides, the CDR3 is TGTGCCAGCAGCCCAGACAGGACCATCTCCTACGAGCAGTACTTC. The encoded protein is CASSPDRTISYEQYF. The chain combines TRBV6-5 with TRBJ2-7, with D possibly being TRBD1 (6 bases). V lost 6 bases to trimming and J lost 0 bases, with 15 bases between them. The CDR3 sequence is 15 residues long. Per the germline V gene, CDR1 is MNHEY and CDR2 is SVGAGI.

The chain links TRBV19 to TRBJ2-7, with 9 bases that match TRBD1. Trimming cost V 3 bases and J 7 bases; bases outside gene matches: 4. Germline V CDR1 and CDR2: LNHDA, SQIVND (reference sequence). CDR3 length equals 13 residues. In DNA, the CDR3 is TGTGCCAGTAGTATCGGGACAGGGCGAGAGCAGTACTTC. Translated, it gives CASSIGTGREQYF. The complete variable domain, with remaining parts taken from reference TRBV19 and TRBJ2-7, reads DGGITQSPKYLFRKEGQNVTLSCEQNLNHDAMYWYRQDPGQGLRLIYYSQIVNDFQKGDIAEGYSVSREKKESFPLTVTSAQKNPTAFYLCASSIGTGREQYFGPGTRLTVT.

V is TRBV6-1 and J is TRBJ1-4, with 10 bases lining up with TRBD1. J lost 2 bases, V lost 6 bases, and 3 bases had no gene match. From germline, CDR1 is MNHNS and CDR2 SASEGT. The CDR3 runs 15 residues. CDR3 bases: TGTGCCAGCAGCGACAGGGGGCGGACTAATGAAAAACTGTTTTTT. Its translation: CASSDRGRTNEKLFF.

The genes are TRBV19 and TRBJ2-5; TRBD2 matches 9 bases. J gave up 4 bases and V 5 bases, and 5 bases lay outside the gene matches. CDR1 LNHDA and CDR2 SQIVND come from the germline V gene (reference sequence). This CDR3 has 14 amino acids. CDR3 amino acids: CASSRSGGTETQYF. The DNA for the CDR3 is TGTGCCAGTAGTCGGAGCGGGGGGACAGAGACCCAGTACTTC.

V gene TRBV5-6 combines with J gene TRBJ2-7; 7 bases map to TRBD1. V shed 0 bases, J shed 0 bases, and the junction held 0 bases outside the gene matches. The CDR3 length is 14 residues. CDR1 and CDR2 from the germline V gene are SGHDT and YYEEEE. The CDR3 coding sequence is TGTGCCAGCAGCTTGGGGGACAGCTCCTACGAGCAGTACTTC. Its protein product is CASSLGDSSYEQYF. The variable domain in full, completed from reference TRBV5-6 and TRBJ2-7, reads DAGVTQSPTHLIKTRGQQVTLRCSPKSGHDTVSWYQQALGQGPQFIFQYYEEEERQRGNFPDRFSGHQFPNYSSELNVNALLLGDSALYLCASSLGDSSYEQYFGPGTRLTVT.